The subject of this entry is one TCR beta chain. The antigen remains unidentified. This CDR3 has 17 residues. The V and J ends lost 1 base and 0 bases respectively, with 16 bases between them. The germline V gene has CDR1 SGHRS and CDR2 YFSETQ. Resections from corrective heart surgery provided thymus tissue. Repertoires were generated with immunoSEQ multiplex PCR, while TCRdb's copy carries only in-frame clones and drops some. The sample lists some 130,000 clones, around 94% occurring once. This record belongs to a study of human thymus T cells. Study-wide results and caveats: Related research has reported that thymic repertoires overlap highly among unrelated individuals.

Sequencing used thymus tissue. This sequence was found in a boy younger than two with a congenital heart defect but otherwise immunologically healthy. The rearrangement joins TRBV5-1 to TRBJ1-1; D might be TRBD1 (5 bases). The chain's CDR3 is CASSLWGVLPMNTEAFF. For the CDR3, the DNA is TGCGCCAGCAGCTTGTGGGGGGTACTCCCGATGAACACTGAAGCTTTCTTT.